These 21 T cell receptor beta chains came from one sample sequenced in a study of T cells after yellow fever vaccination. One entry per CDR3 protein results from TCRdb running MiXCR on the 5' RACE reads. This table holds 310,000 or so distinct CDR3 sequences, around 3.6% found once. This sample comprised PBMCs, obtained on the day of the yellow fever booster vaccination. Receptor source: a young man who received the YFV17D yellow fever vaccine.

The chain is built from TRBV19 and TRBJ2-2, with D perhaps matching TRBD1 (6 bases). The V and J ends lost 4 bases and 1 base respectively, with 10 bases between them. The CDR3 spans 15 residues. Germline CDR1 and CDR2: LNHDA and SQIVND (reference sequence). The CDR3, as DNA: TGTGCCAGTAGTACTTACAGGGAGAACACCGGGGAGCTGTTTTTT. Residues: CASSTYRENTGELFF.

This clonotype has at least ten counts. The chain joins TRBV6-2 or TRBV6-3 to TRBJ1-5, with no clear D. Germline V gives CDR1 MNHEY, CDR2 SVGEGT. The CDR3 totals 13 residues. Trimming left V 2 bases short and J 6 bases short, with 8 bases between. CDR3 sequence (DNA): TGTGCCAGCAGTTACGTGGTGGGTCAGCCCCAGCATTTT. Translated, it gives CASSYVVGQPQHF.

This clonotype was found many times. The rearrangement links TRBV29-1 to TRBJ2-3, with 10 nucleotides matching TRBD1. J gave up 0 bases and V 4 bases, and 7 bases lay outside the gene matches. Per the germline V gene, CDR1 is SQVTM and CDR2 is ANQGSEA. This CDR3 comprises 16 residues. CDR3 region: CSVGGGQGTSTDTQYF. The CDR3 nucleotides read TGCAGCGTTGGGGGGGGACAGGGGACTAGCACAGATACGCAGTATTTT.

This clonotype was detected ten times or more. This sequence joins TRBV2 and TRBJ2-6, with D unclear. Germline V gene lookup returns CDR1 SNHLY and CDR2 FYNNEI. The CDR3 length is 15 residues. Trimming shortened V by 2 bases and J by 2 bases, and 7 bases separated the two germline ends. Here the CDR3 DNA reads TGTGCCAGCAGTGAATCGGACGCTGGGGCCAACGTCCTGACTTTC. Encoded protein: CASSESDAGANVLTF.

This chain links TRBV7-9 with TRBJ2-5, with D possibly being TRBD1 (5 bases). V lost 5 bases and J lost 7, with 20 bases in between. CDR3 length equals 15 residues. Per germline, CDR1 SEHNR and CDR2 FQNEAQ (reference sequence). Here the CDR3 DNA reads TGTGCCAGCAGCACCAAGGGGCCCTTGTTAGGGACCCAGTACTTC. Amino acid sequence: CASSTKGPLLGTQYF.

This clonotype was counted many times. The chain employs TRBV29-1 and TRBJ2-6, with TRBD2 as a possible D gene (5 bases). This CDR3 comprises 14 residues. Germline CDR1 SQVTM, CDR2 ANQGSEA. V was trimmed by 4 bases and J by 1 base, leaving 8 bases between them. CDR3 protein: CSVGRNSGANVLTF. CDR3 sequence (DNA): TGCAGCGTTGGGAGGAATTCTGGGGCCAACGTCCTGACTTTC.

Only a few counts were recorded for this clonotype. V is TRBV7-6 and J is TRBJ2-2; a possible D gene is TRBD1 (6 bases). CDR3 size: 14 residues. V lost 5 bases and J lost 3, with 10 bases in between. In germline, CDR1 is SGHVS, CDR2 FNYEAQ. CDR3 amino acids: CASSVYRDTGELFF. DNA of the CDR3: TGTGCCAGCAGCGTGTACAGGGACACCGGGGAGCTGTTTTTT.

Ten or more counts support this clonotype. The chain has TRBV4-3 and TRBJ1-2; no clear D. Deletions cut 0 bases from V and 8 bases from J, with 13 bases between. The CDR3 length is 14 residues. Germline V CDR1 and CDR2: LGHNA, YSLEER. Written as DNA, the CDR3 is TGCGCCAGCAGCCAAGAAGTCGCAGCCCTGGGCTACACCTTC. It yields the protein CASSQEVAALGYTF.

In its sample, this clonotype was seen many times. This chain links TRBV4-3 with TRBJ2-2, with 8 bases matching TRBD1. The CDR3 sequence is 14 residues long. After removal of 6 bases from V and 3 bases from J, the junction contained 3 bases not matched to a gene. Germline CDR1 and CDR2: LGHNA and YSLEER. The CDR3 DNA sequence: TGCGCCAGCAGTACAGGGGGATACACCGGGGAGCTGTTTTTT. This gives the protein CASSTGGYTGELFF.

The chain joins TRBV4-1 to TRBJ1-1; TRBD1 might be the D (6 bases). Trimming left V 1 base short and J 6 bases short, with 24 bases between. This CDR3 has 18 residues. Germline V CDR1 and CDR2: MGHRA, YSYEKL. The CDR3 region is CASSQVVRRQGKVAEAFF. DNA for the CDR3: TGCGCCAGCAGCCAAGTTGTACGAAGGCAGGGGAAGGTCGCTGAAGCTTTCTTT.

This clonotype was detected only a few times. This sequence joins TRBV7-6 and TRBJ2-2, with D uncertain. Trimming took 1 base from V and 9 from J, leaving 6 bases between them. The CDR3 is 12 residues long. CDR1 is SGHVS, CDR2 FNYEAQ, per germline. The CDR3 is CASSLEKRELFF. The CDR3 nucleotides read TGTGCCAGCAGCTTAGAAAAGAGGGAGCTGTTTTTT. Using reference TRBV7-6 and TRBJ2-2 for the parts outside the CDR3, the full variable domain is GAGVSQSPRYKVTKRGQDVALRCDPISGHVSLYWYRQALGQGPEFLTYFNYEAQQDKSGLPNDRFSAERPEGSISTLTIQRTEQRDSAMYRCASSLEKRELFFGEGSRLTVL.

This clonotype was counted a few times. This sequence joins TRBV3-1 and TRBJ2-4, with TRBD1 matching 8 bases. With 2 bases clipped from V and 8 bases from J, the junction kept 8 bases outside the gene matches. The CDR3 is 15 amino acids. The V gene's germline CDR1 is LGHDT and CDR2 YNNKEL (reference sequence). The CDR3 region is CASSQRAGGADIQYF. For the CDR3, the DNA is TGTGCCAGCAGCCAACGGGCAGGGGGCGCAGACATTCAGTACTTC.

This clonotype came up a few times. CDR3 protein: CASSQVGQETQYF. The CDR3 DNA reads TGTGCCAGCAGCCAAGTCGGCCAAGAGACCCAGTACTTC. This sequence joins TRBV3-1 and TRBJ2-5; D not resolved. Germline loops: CDR1 LGHDT, CDR2 YNNKEL (reference sequence). This CDR3 region has 13 residues. Trimming shortened V by 1 base and J by 1 base, and 4 bases separated the two germline ends.

This clonotype was detected ten times or more. The chain recombines TRBV7-2 with TRBJ2-5; 9 bases match TRBD2. Trimming at V came to 1 base and at J to 5 bases, leaving 2 bases not matched to a gene. This CDR3 contains 14 residues. In germline, CDR1 is SGHTA, CDR2 FQGNSA. For the CDR3, the DNA is TGTGCCAGCAGCTTAGGCGGGGGGGCGGAGACCCAGTACTTC. Protein product: CASSLGGGAETQYF.

The chain uses TRBV4-3 and TRBJ2-7; the D is unclear. The CDR3 has 14 amino acids. Trimming removed 0 bases from V and 3 bases from J, with 9 bases in between. Germline lookup yields CDR1 LGHNA and CDR2 YSLEER. The CDR3 DNA follows: TGCGCCAGCAGCCAAGATGTTGCCTACTACGAGCAGTACTTC. This codes for CASSQDVAYYEQYF.

The chain has TRBV9 and TRBJ2-1; 8 bases agree with TRBD2. CDR1 SGDLS and CDR2 YYNGEE come from the germline V gene. The CDR3 is made up of 15 amino acids. The V segment lost 0 bases and the J segment 6 bases; nucleotides outside the gene matches: 5. CDR3 region: CASSVGSSGGNEQFF. For the CDR3, the DNA is TGTGCCAGCAGCGTAGGGTCCAGCGGGGGCAATGAGCAGTTCTTC. Full variable domain (remainder filled in from reference TRBV9 and TRBJ2-1): DSGVTQTPKHLITATGQRVTLRCSPRSGDLSVYWYQQSLDQGLQFLIQYYNGEERAKGNILERFSAQQFPDLHSELNLSSLELGDSALYFCASSVGSSGGNEQFFGPGTRLTVL.

This clonotype appeared a few times. The V call is TRBV20-1, the J call TRBJ2-7; possibly TRBD1 for D (6 bases). This CDR3 region has 13 residues. From germline, CDR1 is DFQATT and CDR2 SNEGSKA (reference sequence). V was shortened by 6 bases and J by 4 bases, with 16 bases between the two germline ends. The CDR3 DNA follows: TGCAGTGCCCCTAACCCGAGGGGGTACGAGCAGTACGTC. The encoded protein is CSAPNPRGYEQYV.

This clonotype was picked up many times. The chain recombines TRBV7-9 with TRBJ2-2; tentatively, D is TRBD2 (6 bases). This CDR3 region has 14 residues. V lost 3 bases and J 6 bases, leaving 11 bases between the germline ends. Germline values: CDR1 SEHNR, CDR2 FQNEAQ (reference sequence). CDR3 loop: CASSFDRGSGELFF. CDR3 nucleotides: TGTGCCAGCAGCTTCGACCGGGGGTCCGGGGAGCTGTTTTTT.

Ten or more counts support this clonotype. The J gene is TRBJ2-1, the V gene TRBV29-1; maybe TRBD2 (5 bases). CDR1 and CDR2 (germline): SQVTM, ANQGSEA. The CDR3 is 13 residues long. The V end was cut by 0 bases, the J end by 8 bases, with 11 bases between. The CDR3 is CSVEEVAFDEQFF. The CDR3 DNA reads TGCAGCGTTGAAGAGGTAGCGTTTGATGAGCAGTTCTTC.

The J gene is TRBJ2-7, the V gene TRBV12-2; TRBD1 was called by the table and not checked on the DNA. TRBV12-2 is tagged as a pseudogene. This CDR3 comprises 12 residues. The CDR3 region is CASRCWTGEQYV. The CDR3 DNA is TGTGCAAGTCGCTGTTGGACAGGCGAGCAGTACGTC.

This clonotype was seen many times. The V call is TRBV5-5, the J call TRBJ1-2; D unresolved. The CDR3 extends over 12 amino acids. The germline V gene has CDR1 SGHKS and CDR2 YYEKEE (reference sequence). V was cut by 0 bases and J by 5 bases, with 5 bases left in between. CDR3 in amino acids: CASSLAPYGYTF. CDR3 DNA sequence: TGTGCCAGCAGCTTGGCCCCTTATGGCTACACCTTC.